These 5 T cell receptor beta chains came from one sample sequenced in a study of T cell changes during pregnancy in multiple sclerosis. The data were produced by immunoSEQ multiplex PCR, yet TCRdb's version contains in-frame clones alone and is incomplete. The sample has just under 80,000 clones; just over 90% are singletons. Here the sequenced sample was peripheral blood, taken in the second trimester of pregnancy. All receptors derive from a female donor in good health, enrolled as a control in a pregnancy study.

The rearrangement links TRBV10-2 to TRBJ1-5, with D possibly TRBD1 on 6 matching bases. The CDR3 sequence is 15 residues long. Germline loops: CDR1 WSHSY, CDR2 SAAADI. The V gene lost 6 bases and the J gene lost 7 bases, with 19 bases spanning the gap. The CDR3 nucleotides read TGCGCCAGCAGGGCCCGACAGGTCGGCTGGCAGCCCCAGCATTTT. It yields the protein CASRARQVGWQPQHF.

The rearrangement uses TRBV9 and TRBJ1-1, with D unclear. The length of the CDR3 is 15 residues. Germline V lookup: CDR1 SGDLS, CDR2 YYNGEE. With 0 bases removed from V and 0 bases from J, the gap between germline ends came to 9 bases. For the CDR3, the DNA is TGTGCCAGCAGCGTAGGTGGAGGGATGAACACTGAAGCTTTCTTT. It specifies CASSVGGGMNTEAFF.

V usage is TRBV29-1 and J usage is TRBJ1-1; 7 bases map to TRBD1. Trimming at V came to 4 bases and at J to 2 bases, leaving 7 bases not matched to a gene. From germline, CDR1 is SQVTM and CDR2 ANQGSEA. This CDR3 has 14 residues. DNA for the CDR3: TGCAGCGTTGGAACAGGGGTTTTTAACACTGAAGCTTTCTTT. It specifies CSVGTGVFNTEAFF. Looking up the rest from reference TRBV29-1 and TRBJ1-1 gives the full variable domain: SAVISQKPSRDICQRGTSLTIQCQVDSQVTMMFWYRQQPGQSLTLIATANQGSEATYESGFVIDKFPISRPNLTFSTLTVSNMSPEDSSIYLCSVGTGVFNTEAFFGQGTRLTVV.

The CDR3 DNA reads as TGTGCCAGCAGCCCCGTCGGACAGGGGAAAGCAGATACGCAGTATTTT. It is translated as CASSPVGQGKADTQYF. The chain links TRBV7-3 to TRBJ2-3, with TRBD1 identical over 9 bases. The V segment lost 5 bases and the J segment 4 bases; nucleotides outside the gene matches: 10. CDR1 and CDR2 from the germline V gene are SGHTA and FQGTGA. The CDR3 is made up of 16 amino acids.

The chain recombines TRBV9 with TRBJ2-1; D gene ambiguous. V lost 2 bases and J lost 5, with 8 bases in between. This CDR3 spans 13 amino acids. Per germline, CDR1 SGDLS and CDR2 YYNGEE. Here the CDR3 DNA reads TGTGCCAGCAGCGTTATTAGTAACAATGAGCAGTTCTTC. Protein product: CASSVISNNEQFF.